Listed here are 15 T cell receptor beta chains from one sample, sequenced in a study of shared clonotypes between healthy human individuals. Assay: immunoSEQ multiplex PCR; the TCRdb copy retains only in-frame clones and omits some. The sample includes millions of clones, approximately 95% seen only once; the top ten take approximately 1.2%. Naive CD8 cells, CD45RO-negative and positively selected for CCR7, excluded terminally differentiated effector memory CD45RA+ cells. The sequencing sample was made of naive CD8+ T cells sorted from blood. The receptors were gathered from a man younger than 30 in good health.

The chain carries TRBV4-3 and TRBJ2-7, with 10 bases identical to TRBD1. Per germline, CDR1 LGHNA and CDR2 YSLEER. Losses at the gene ends were 3 bases for V and 4 bases for J; bases not matched to a gene: 9. The CDR3 loop spans 16 amino acids. CDR3 DNA: TGCGCCAGCAGCCAGAACTCCGGGACAGGGGTTTACGAGCAGTACTTC. Translating gives CASSQNSGTGVYEQYF.

The genes are TRBV27 and TRBJ2-1; TRBD2 might be the D (6 bases). This CDR3 region has 14 residues. The V and J ends lost 2 bases and 7 bases respectively, with 12 bases between them. Per the germline V gene, CDR1 is MNHEY and CDR2 is SMNVEV (reference sequence). The CDR3 DNA follows: TGTGCCAGCAGTTTAACGGGAGCTCTTAATGAGCAGTTCTTC. Translated, it gives CASSLTGALNEQFF.

V usage is TRBV7-9 and J usage is TRBJ1-1, with D uncertain. Trimming pared 1 base from V and 2 bases from J, leaving 8 bases between. Germline CDR1 is SEHNR and CDR2 is FQNEAQ (reference sequence). The CDR3 extends over 14 amino acids. CDR3 nucleotide sequence: TGTGCCAGCAGCTTAGTCGGGCACAACACTGAAGCTTTCTTT. The encoded protein is CASSLVGHNTEAFF. The full variable domain, completed using reference TRBV7-9 and TRBJ1-1, is DTGVSQNPRHKITKRGQNVTFRCDPISEHNRLYWYRQTLGQGPEFLTYFQNEAQLEKSRLLSDRFSAERPKGSFSTLEIQRTEQGDSAMYLCASSLVGHNTEAFFGQGTRLTVV.

The chain recombines TRBV2 with TRBJ2-1, with 11 bases identical to TRBD2. V gave up 2 bases and J gave up 8 bases; unmatched junction bases: 8. Per germline, CDR1 SNHLY and CDR2 FYNNEI. The CDR3 is 16 amino acids. The CDR3 is CASSERVAGGPDEQFF. The CDR3 DNA reads TGTGCCAGCAGTGAAAGGGTAGCGGGAGGGCCGGATGAGCAGTTCTTC.

Worth noting for this clone: Other DNA sequences of this sample code for an identical CDR3. This chain connects TRBV18 to TRBJ2-1; D is perhaps TRBD2 (6 bases). The CDR3 spans 14 residues. With 3 bases removed from V and 3 bases from J, the gap between germline ends came to 9 bases. The V gene's germline CDR1 is KGHSH and CDR2 LQKENI. The DNA of the CDR3 is TGTGCCAGCTCACCCCCGGGGGTCTACAATGAGCAGTTCTTC. It translates to CASSPPGVYNEQFF.

The chain links TRBV5-6 to TRBJ2-3; 10 positions agree with TRBD1. The CDR3 runs to 14 residues. Trimming cost V 2 bases and J 4 bases; bases outside gene matches: 1. Germline V gives CDR1 SGHDT, CDR2 YYEEEE. In DNA, the CDR3 is TGTGCCAGCAGCTTTGGGACAGGGGCAGATACGCAGTATTTT. Protein sequence: CASSFGTGADTQYF.

The chain joins TRBV28 to TRBJ1-1; no definite D call. The length of the CDR3 is 13 residues. CDR1 is MDHEN and CDR2 is SYDVKM in the germline V gene. V was shortened by 3 bases and J by 4 bases, with 9 bases between the two germline ends. The CDR3 region is CASSFRASTEAFF. The CDR3 DNA follows: TGTGCCAGCAGTTTCCGCGCAAGCACTGAAGCTTTCTTT.

The V gene is TRBV13, the J gene TRBJ1-2; D is perhaps TRBD1 (6 bases). Germline loops: CDR1 PRHDT, CDR2 FYEKMQ (reference sequence). The V gene lost 5 bases and the J gene lost 4 bases, with 11 bases spanning the gap. The length of the CDR3 is 13 residues. The CDR3 nucleotides read TGTGCCAGCAGCCCAATGGGGGCCTATGGCTACACCTTC. Translated, it gives CASSPMGAYGYTF.

The chain uses TRBV7-9 and TRBJ2-5; no firm D call. With 1 base removed from V and 0 bases from J, the gap between germline ends came to 6 bases. The CDR3 has 14 residues. Germline V gene sequence: CDR1 SEHNR, CDR2 FQNEAQ (reference sequence). CDR3 sequence: CASSLERDQETQYF. As DNA, the CDR3 is TGTGCCAGCAGCTTAGAAAGGGACCAAGAGACCCAGTACTTC.

The chain employs TRBV7-9 and TRBJ2-7; tentative D call: TRBD2 (6 bases). Germline-derived CDR1 and CDR2 are SEHNR and FQNEAQ (reference sequence). The CDR3 runs to 13 residues. V lost 4 bases, J lost 2 bases, and 9 bases lay in between. The DNA of the CDR3 is TGTGCCAGCAGCTATAGCGGAACCTACGAGCAGTACTTC. This gives the protein CASSYSGTYEQYF.

This chain joins TRBV10-1 and TRBJ1-1, with D possibly TRBD1 on 5 matching bases. V dropped 3 bases and J dropped 0 bases, with 8 bases sitting between them. The CDR3 loop spans 14 amino acids. Germline lookup yields CDR1 WNHNN and CDR2 SYGVQD (reference sequence). CDR3 in amino acids: CASSEGEVNTEAFF. The CDR3 nucleotides read TGCGCCAGCAGTGAAGGGGAGGTGAACACTGAAGCTTTCTTT.

This chain joins TRBV30 and TRBJ2-2; possible D gene TRBD2, 6 bases. CDR1 and CDR2 from the germline V gene are GTSNPN and SVGIG (reference sequence). The CDR3 is 13 amino acids. Trimming took off 3 bases at V and 6 bases at J, with 11 bases between the two ends. CDR3 nucleotide sequence: TGTGCCTGGAGCGGCGGACTACCCGGGGAGCTGTTTTTT. This codes for CAWSGGLPGELFF.

The V call is TRBV7-8, the J call TRBJ1-1; D is perhaps TRBD1 (6 bases). The CDR3 has 14 amino acids. V was pared by 5 bases and J by 5 bases, with 15 bases between. Germline V gene lookup returns CDR1 SGHVS and CDR2 FQNEAQ. The CDR3 region is CASSPIRGWTEAFF. The DNA for the CDR3 is TGTGCCAGCAGCCCCATCAGGGGTTGGACTGAAGCTTTCTTT.

The V gene is TRBV7-6, the J gene TRBJ2-1, with 7 positions matching TRBD2. The J segment lost 3 bases and the V segment lost 1 base, leaving 3 bases of the junction unmatched. Germline V CDR1 and CDR2: SGHVS, FNYEAQ. The CDR3 length is 15 residues. The CDR3 protein is CASSLVAGDYNEQFF. The CDR3 nucleotides are TGTGCCAGCAGCTTAGTGGCGGGGGACTACAATGAGCAGTTCTTC.

The rearrangement uses TRBV9 and TRBJ2-2, with TRBD2 matching 12 bases. Unmatched junction bases numbered 4, after V lost 0 bases and J lost 7 bases. Germline V gene sequence: CDR1 SGDLS, CDR2 YYNGEE. CDR3 size: 16 residues. The chain's CDR3 is CASSVGLAGVGGELFF. CDR3 bases: TGTGCCAGCAGCGTAGGACTAGCGGGAGTTGGCGGGGAGCTGTTTTTT.